This is a list of T cell receptor beta chains from one sample in a study of blood T cell repertoires in COVID-19. Data came from immunoSEQ multiplex PCR; TCRdb stores just in-frame clones and leaves some out. The data show approximately 40,000 clones, around 80% seen once. The sequenced sample consisted of peripheral blood. The receptors come from a man aged 80 or over with active or convalescent COVID-19. The CDR3 runs from the conserved cysteine through the conserved F or W. A D gene is named only where the DNA matches it firmly. For some rows the clone size is stated as once, few or many, or as a class when expanded; others skip it.

>TRBV11-2|TRBJ2-7|TRBD2|-
TGTGCCAGCAGCCAGGTGGAGCGGGAGGGCGGCGAGCAGTACTTC
CASSQVEREGGEQYF
>TRBV24-1|TRBJ2-2|-|-
TGTGCCACCAGTGAGGGCCCGAACACCGGGGAGCTGTTTTTT
CATSEGPNTGELFF
>TRBV19|TRBJ2-3|TRBD2|-
TGTGCCAGTAGTATGGATCTAGCGGGGGGCACAGATACGCAGTATTTT
CASSMDLAGGTDTQYF
>TRBV29-1|TRBJ2-7|TRBD2|-
TGCAGCGCCGGAGACGGGGGGAGCTCCTACGAGCAGTACTTC
CSAGDGGSSYEQYF
>TRBV7-9|TRBJ2-7|TRBD1|-
TGTGCCAGCAGCTCACAGGGGATAGGCGACGAGCAGTACTTC
CASSSQGIGDEQYF
>TRBV6-5|TRBJ1-5|-|-
TGTGCCAGCAGTCCATGGGGAGGCAATCAGCCCCAGCATTTT
CASSPWGGNQPQHF
>TRBV3-1/TRBV3-2|TRBJ2-4|-|-
TGTGCCAGCAGCCAAGATCGGTCGGCAGGGGGGCACATTCAGTACTTC
CASSQDRSAGGHIQYF
>TRBV7-8|TRBJ2-1|TRBD2|few
TGTGCCAGCAGCTCGGAACTAGCGGGAGGTTCTTACAATGAGCAGTTCTTC
CASSSELAGGSYNEQFF
>TRBV20-1|TRBJ1-4|-|-
TGCAGTGCTAGTGGCGGCAGGGGATCCTCTAATGAAAAACTGTTTTTT
CSASGGRGSSNEKLFF
>TRBV18|TRBJ2-7|TRBD1|-
TGTGCCAGCTCACCTAGGCCGGGACAGGGTCCCTACGAGCAGTACTTC
CASSPRPGQGPYEQYF
>TRBV5-1|TRBJ2-3|TRBD2|-
TGCGCCAGCAGCGATTCGGGACTAGCGGGAGGTACGCAGTATTTT
CASSDSGLAGGTQYF
>TRBV5-4|TRBJ2-7|TRBD2|-
TGTGCCAGCAGCTTGCCCTCAAGCGGGGGCGCCTACGAGCAGTACTTC
CASSLPSSGGAYEQYF
>TRBV11-2|TRBJ2-7|TRBD1|-
TGTGCCAGCAGCGGTAGACAGGGGGCGGACGAGCAGTACTTC
CASSGRQGADEQYF
>TRBV19|TRBJ2-7|TRBD1|-
TGTGCCAGTAGCTCAGGACAGGGGACCTACGAGCAGTACTTC
CASSSGQGTYEQYF
>TRBV6-5|TRBJ2-1|TRBD2|-
TGTGCCAGCAGTCCGGGACTAACAAACCTTGAGCAGTTCTTC
CASSPGLTNLEQFF
>TRBV28|TRBJ2-5|-|-
TGTGCCAGCAGTTTAAAGCGGGCCTACCAAGAGACCCAGTACTTC
CASSLKRAYQETQYF
>TRBV19|TRBJ2-3|-|-
TGTGCCAGTAGTACCCGCCGAGGCGGGCAGCATACGCAGTATTTT
CASSTRRGGQHTQYF
>TRBV28|TRBJ1-4|TRBD1|-
TGTGCCAGCAGTGGGGGACAGATGAAAAAACTGTTTTTT
CASSGGQMKKLFF
>TRBV7-6|TRBJ1-2|-|-
TGTGCCAGCAGTCCCACAGGGAACTATGGCTACACCTTC
CASSPTGNYGYTF
>TRBV18|TRBJ1-6|TRBD1|-
TGTGCCAGCTCACCCTACCTAGGACAGGGAAGCTCCTATAATTCACCCCTCCACTTT
CASSPYLGQGSSYNSPLHF
>TRBV5-4|TRBJ2-5|TRBD2|few
TGTGCCAGCAGCTTTGAAGCGGGGGGAGGGGAGACCCAGTACTTC
CASSFEAGGGETQYF
>TRBV12-3/TRBV12-4|TRBJ1-5|-|-
TGTGCCAGCAGTAGTCTTATGGCTCAGCCCCAGCATTTT
CASSSLMAQPQHF
>TRBV24-1|TRBJ1-5|-|-
TGTGCCACCAGTGATTTGACAGGGACGACTCAGCCCCAGCATTTT
CATSDLTGTTQPQHF
>TRBV7-2|TRBJ1-2|-|few
TGTGCCAGCAGCTTAGGCGGGGCCAGCTATGGCTACACCTTC
CASSLGGASYGYTF
>TRBV7-2|TRBJ2-6|TRBD1|-
TGTGCCAGCAGCCCGCGACAGGGTACCGGGGCCAACGTCCTGACTTTC
CASSPRQGTGANVLTF
>TRBV28|TRBJ1-5|-|once
TGTGCCAGCAGTTTAAGGTCAGGGTATCAGCCCCAGCATTTT
CASSLRSGYQPQHF
>TRBV5-5|TRBJ1-4|-|once
TGTGCCAGCAGCTTGAGGGGGAGTACCGGGGAAAAACTGTTTTTT
CASSLRGSTGEKLFF
>TRBV4-1|TRBJ2-2|-|-
TGCGCCAGCAGCCAAGATCCGGGGGTCGGGGAGCTGTTTTTT
CASSQDPGVGELFF
>TRBV3-1/TRBV3-2|TRBJ1-4|-|-
TGTGCCAGCAGCCGGAGACAAACCGGAGGGGAAAAACTGTTTTTT
CASSRRQTGGEKLFF
>TRBV4-3|TRBJ2-2|TRBD1|few
TGCGCCAGCAGCCAAGATTATCGGACAGGGGGGACCGGGGAGCTGTTTTTT
CASSQDYRTGGTGELFF
>TRBV29-1|TRBJ1-6|-|-
TGCAGCGTTTCCTACAGGGAAGGAGATTCACCCCTCCACTTT
CSVSYREGDSPLHF
>TRBV7-3|TRBJ1-6|TRBD1|-
TGTGCCAGCAGCTTAAAGCCACGGACAGGGCTTAATTCACCCCTCCACTTT
CASSLKPRTGLNSPLHF
>TRBV28|TRBJ1-5|TRBD1|-
TGTGCCAGCCGGGACAGGGAGTTCGATCAGCCCCAGCATTTT
CASRDREFDQPQHF
>TRBV5-3|TRBJ2-2|-|-
TGTGCCAGAAGCTTGGGGAGGGGGACTAAGGCCGGGGAGCTGTTTTTT
CARSLGRGTKAGELFF
>TRBV10-3|TRBJ2-4|TRBD2|-
TGTGCCATCAGTGATCCTAGCGGGGCCAACATTCAGTACTTC
CAISDPSGANIQYF
>TRBV7-8|TRBJ2-7|-|few
TGTGCCAGCAGCCGGAGGGCGGGGGCCACCTCCTACGAGCAGTACTTC
CASSRRAGATSYEQYF
>TRBV27|TRBJ2-7|TRBD1|-
TGTGCCAGCAGTTTAGCGTCCGGGACAGGGGCCCTCAAGCAGTACTTC
CASSLASGTGALKQYF
>TRBV7-8|TRBJ2-1|-|-
TGTGCCAGCAGCTTAATTAGCGGTGCCTACAATGAGCAGTTCTTC
CASSLISGAYNEQFF
>TRBV30|TRBJ1-2|-|-
TGTGCCTGGAGTTGGGCCGGGACTAACTATGGCTACACCTTC
CAWSWAGTNYGYTF
>TRBV21-1|TRBJ1-5|-|-
TGTGCCAGCAGCCTCGGACAGTCCAATCAGCCCCAGCATTTT
CASSLGQSNQPQHF
>TRBV19|TRBJ1-1|TRBD1|-
TGTGCCAGTAGTAACCCACCGGGACAGTGGAACACTGAAGCTTTCTTT
CASSNPPGQWNTEAFF
>TRBV9|TRBJ2-7|TRBD1|-
TGTGCCAGCAGCCCCCGACAGGGGGGATCCTACGAGCAGTACTTC
CASSPRQGGSYEQYF
>TRBV7-6|TRBJ2-3|TRBD1|-
TGTGCCAGCAGCTTATGGGGACAGAGCACAGATACGCAGTATTTT
CASSLWGQSTDTQYF
>TRBV6-5|TRBJ1-1|-|-
TGTGCCAGCAGCACGAAACAGGGCACTGAAGCTTTCTTT
CASSTKQGTEAFF
>TRBV28|TRBJ2-7|-|-
TGTGCCAGCCTAGGGACACCACTTTACGAGCAGTACTTC
CASLGTPLYEQYF
>TRBV7-2|TRBJ2-6|-|-
TGTGCCAGCAGCTTATGGCGGACAAGCTCTGGGGCCAACGTCCTGACTTTC
CASSLWRTSSGANVLTF